This paragraph covers one TCR beta chain sequence. The sample comes from a study of T cell responses to AZD1222 COVID-19 vaccine. Across the study: Second-dose intervals near 4 or 12 weeks were combined.

V was shortened by 2 bases and J by 7 bases, with 5 bases between the two germline ends. The germline CDR1 and CDR2 sequences are MNHNS and SASEGT. CDR3 length equals 11 residues. The protocol was immunoSEQ multiplex PCR, while the TCRdb copy is restricted to in-frame clones and leaves out a portion. This sample has some 74,000 clones, with more than 70% found just once. This sample comprised peripheral blood, obtained on day 0 of AZD1222 vaccination. The TCR comes from an adult in good health. J is TRBJ1-1 and V is TRBV6-1; D is undetermined. The CDR3 region is CASSESFEAFF. The CDR3 DNA sequence: TGTGCCAGCAGTGAAAGCTTTGAAGCTTTCTTT.